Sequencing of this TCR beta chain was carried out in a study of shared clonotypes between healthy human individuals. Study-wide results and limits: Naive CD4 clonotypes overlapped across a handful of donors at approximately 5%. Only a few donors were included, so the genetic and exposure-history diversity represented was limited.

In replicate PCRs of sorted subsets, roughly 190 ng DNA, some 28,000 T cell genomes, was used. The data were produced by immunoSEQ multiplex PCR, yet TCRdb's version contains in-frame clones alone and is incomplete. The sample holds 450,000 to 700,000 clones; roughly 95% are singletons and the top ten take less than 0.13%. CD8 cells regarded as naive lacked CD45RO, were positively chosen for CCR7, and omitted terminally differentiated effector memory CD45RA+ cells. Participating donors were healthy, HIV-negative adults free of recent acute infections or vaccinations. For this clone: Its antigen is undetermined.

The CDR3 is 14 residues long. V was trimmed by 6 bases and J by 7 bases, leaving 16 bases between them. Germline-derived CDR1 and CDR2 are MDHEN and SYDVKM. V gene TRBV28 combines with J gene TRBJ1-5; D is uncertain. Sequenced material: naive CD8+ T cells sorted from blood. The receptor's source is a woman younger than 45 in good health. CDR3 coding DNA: TGTGCCAGCAGCCCCGGTCCAAAAGGCCAGCCCCAGCATTTT. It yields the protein CASSPGPKGQPQHF.